The 9 T cell receptor beta chains reported below all come from one sample, sequenced in a study of Tregs in tolerant kidney transplant recipients. Assay: immunoSEQ multiplex PCR; the TCRdb copy retains only in-frame clones and omits some. The sample yields tens of thousands of clones, 91% seen once. The sequenced material came from Tregs from blood. These receptors were obtained from a human donor in good health.

This clone was recorded only once. The chain has TRBV28 and TRBJ1-5; perhaps TRBD1 as D (6 bases). The germline gives CDR1 MDHEN, CDR2 SYDVKM. The CDR3 sequence is 12 residues long. The V end lost 7 bases, the J end lost 9 bases, and 13 bases lay between the germline ends. The CDR3 loop is CASKDSLRPQHF. In nucleotides, the CDR3 is TGTGCCAGCAAGGACAGTCTTAGGCCCCAGCATTTT.

The chain carries TRBV2 and TRBJ1-1; no firm D call. Germline V lookup: CDR1 SNHLY, CDR2 FYNNEI. The CDR3 length is 14 residues. Trimming took off 7 bases at V and 1 base at J, with 13 bases between the two ends. The CDR3 DNA reads TGTGCCAGCAACCCACTTCTTGGGAACACTGAAGCTTTCTTT. Its protein product is CASNPLLGNTEAFF.

The chain carries TRBV6-5 and TRBJ1-1, with D maybe TRBD1 (5 bases). Germline V gene sequence: CDR1 MNHEY, CDR2 SVGAGI. The V end lost 4 bases, the J end lost 1 base, and 10 bases lay between the germline ends. The length of the CDR3 is 14 residues. CDR3 sequence reads: CASSSRAGNTEAFF. CDR3 coding DNA: TGTGCCAGCAGTTCCAGGGCCGGGAACACTGAAGCTTTCTTT.

This clone was recorded a few times. V and J are TRBV19 and TRBJ1-4, with D perhaps matching TRBD1 (5 bases). CDR1 and CDR2 from the germline V gene are LNHDA and SQIVND (reference sequence). Trimming stripped 5 bases from V and 3 bases from J, with 13 bases between. This CDR3 comprises 15 residues. The CDR3 loop is CASSQLGRANEKLFF. CDR3 sequence (DNA): TGTGCCAGTAGTCAGCTGGGACGGGCTAATGAAAAACTGTTTTTT.

The chain combines TRBV2 with TRBJ1-6; TRBD1 matches at 7 bases. The CDR3 extends over 14 amino acids. V shed 8 bases, J shed 11 bases, and the junction held 12 bases outside the gene matches. Germline V gives CDR1 SNHLY, CDR2 FYNNEI. CDR3 in DNA: TGTGCCAGCGGCTTACAGGGGCCGGCGACACCCCTCCACTTT. It encodes CASGLQGPATPLHF.

The CDR3 DNA sequence: TGCGCCAGCAGCCGCGTTCTAGCGTCTTCCTACGAGCAGTACTTC. Its translation is CASSRVLASSYEQYF. The chain combines TRBV4-1 with TRBJ2-5, with D maybe TRBD2 (6 bases). TRBJ2-7 explains the end of the DNA better; the J call may be wrong. This CDR3 region has 15 residues. Germline CDR1 and CDR2: MGHRA and YSYEKL.

The CDR3, as DNA: TGTGCCAGCAGCTTTTCGGCGAGCAATGAGCAGTTCTTC. Amino acid sequence: CASSFSASNEQFF. This chain uses TRBV7-9 with TRBJ2-1; D remains unclear. V was cut by 3 bases and J by 6 bases, with 9 bases left in between. The V gene's germline CDR1 is SEHNR and CDR2 FQNEAQ (reference sequence). This CDR3 is built from 13 residues.

This chain uses TRBV5-5 with TRBJ1-1, with 9 nucleotides matching TRBD1. Germline V gene sequence: CDR1 SGHKS, CDR2 YYEKEE (reference sequence). The CDR3 has 17 residues. The V segment lost 1 base and the J segment 4 bases; nucleotides outside the gene matches: 11. The CDR3 spells CASSLFGTGTLGTEAFF. CDR3 sequence (DNA): TGTGCCAGCAGCTTGTTCGGGACAGGGACACTCGGCACTGAAGCTTTCTTT. The whole variable domain, filled in from reference TRBV5-5 and TRBJ1-1, reads DAGVTQSPTHLIKTRGQQVTLRCSPISGHKSVSWYQQVLGQGPQFIFQYYEKEERGRGNFPDRFSARQFPNYSSELNVNALLLGDSALYLCASSLFGTGTLGTEAFFGQGTRLTVV.

The rearrangement joins TRBV10-3 to TRBJ2-3; 7 nucleotides align to TRBD1. CDR1 ENHRY and CDR2 SYGVKD come from the germline V gene. The CDR3 runs to 14 residues. The V gene end was trimmed by 8 bases and the J gene end by 1 base; junction bases not matched to a gene: 6. The chain's CDR3 is CAICSGTGTDTQYF. CDR3 nucleotides: TGTGCCATCTGTTCCGGGACAGGCACAGATACGCAGTATTTT.